This is a list of T cell receptor beta chains from one sample in a study of shared clonotypes between healthy human individuals. Clones were sequenced by immunoSEQ multiplex PCR, and TCRdb holds only the in-frame ones, with some missing. The data hold over a million clones, with roughly 75% observed a single time. Sequencing input: memory CD4+ T cells sorted from blood. The receptors here all came from a man aged 18-30 years in good health. CDR3s include the opening cysteine and the closing phenylalanine or tryptophan. A D gene is named only where the DNA matches it firmly. Clone size is not always given. Where it is, it says once, few, many or a class for expanded clones.

size,V,J,D,DNA,CDR3
-,TRBV29-1,TRBJ2-7,TRBD2,TGCAGCGTTGAAAAGGCGGGAGTCCGGTACGAGCAGTACTTC,CSVEKAGVRYEQYF
-,TRBV4-1,TRBJ2-1,TRBD1,TGCGCCAGCAGCCAATTGGGACAGGGAATTAATGAGCAGTTCTTC,CASSQLGQGINEQFF
few,TRBV25-1,TRBJ1-2,-,TGTGCCAGCAGTGAACGCAGGGGCTATGGCTACACCTTC,CASSERRGYGYTF
-,TRBV6-5,TRBJ2-2,TRBD1,TGTGCCAGCACCTCGGACAGGGGAGGCCCCGGGGAGCTGTTTTTT,CASTSDRGGPGELFF
-,TRBV28,TRBJ2-5,-,TGTGCCAGCAGTTTACGCCCGGGGAGTTCGGGACAACAAGAGACCCAGTACTTC,CASSLRPGSSGQQETQYF
-,TRBV7-3,TRBJ2-3,TRBD2,TGTGCCAGCAGCTTACAGGGAGGGACCCTTACAGATACGCAGTATTTT,CASSLQGGTLTDTQYF
few,TRBV30,TRBJ2-7,-,TGTGCCTGGCAAAAGGGGTACGAGCAGTACTTC,CAWQKGYEQYF
-,TRBV6-5,TRBJ1-5,-,TGTGCCAGCAGTTACTCCGGACCTTCGAATCAGCCCCAGCATTTT,CASSYSGPSNQPQHF
-,TRBV5-1,TRBJ1-5,-,TGCGCCAGCAGCCCTGAGGTGGGATTAAATCAGCCCCAGCATTTT,CASSPEVGLNQPQHF
few,TRBV6-8,TRBJ1-1,-,TGTGCCAGCAGCGCGCTTTCCCCGACAGGTGATGATGAAGCTTTCTTT,CASSALSPTGDDEAFF
few,TRBV18,TRBJ1-1,TRBD1,TGTGCCAGCTCACCTCGACAGGGGGAGAGTGAAGCTTTCTTT,CASSPRQGESEAFF
-,TRBV4-1,TRBJ1-4,-,TGCGCCAGCAGCCTCACCAACGGGGAAAAACTGTTTTTT,CASSLTNGEKLFF
-,TRBV6-6,TRBJ2-5,-,TGTGCCAGCAGTCGTATCAGGGGCCCCCTCCAGCTGAGCCAGTACTTC,CASSRIRGPLQLSQYF
once,TRBV21-1,TRBJ1-4,-,TGTGCCAGCAGCAAAGTGGAAGGATTTAATGAAAAACTGTTTTTT,CASSKVEGFNEKLFF
once,TRBV28,TRBJ1-1,TRBD1,TGTGCCAGCAGCTCCCCAGGGGGCAGAACTGAAGCTTTCTTT,CASSSPGGRTEAFF
many,TRBV7-9,TRBJ2-2,TRBD1,TGTGCCAGCAGCTTGGGCGGCACAGGGGACACCGGGGAGCTGTTTTTT,CASSLGGTGDTGELFF
-,TRBV6-5,TRBJ2-7,-,TGTGCCAGCAGTTCCAGAGGGTCCCTCGATTCGTACGAGCAGTACTTC,CASSSRGSLDSYEQYF
once,TRBV6-5,TRBJ2-3,TRBD1,TGTGCCAGCAGTACCCAGGGGGCTAGGGCAGATACGCAGTATTTT,CASSTQGARADTQYF
few,TRBV6-1,TRBJ2-2,TRBD2,TGTGCCAGCAGTGAAGGTTTAAGGTCTAGCGGGAGGTCGGTCGGGGAGCTGTTTTTT,CASSEGLRSSGRSVGELFF
-,TRBV6-1,TRBJ1-1,-,TGTGCCAGCAGGTGGGAGGGCACTGAAGCTTTCTTT,CASRWEGTEAFF
-,TRBV30,TRBJ2-7,-,TGTGCCTGGAGTGTACAGGGAACCTACGAGCAGTACTTC,CAWSVQGTYEQYF
-,TRBV11-2,TRBJ2-3,TRBD2,TGTGCCAGCAGCTTATTCGCGGGAGGGGGCACAGATACGCAGTATTTT,CASSLFAGGGTDTQYF
-,TRBV2,TRBJ1-5,-,TGTGCCAGCAGTGAAGGAGGGACGGGCGATCAGCCCCAGCATTTT,CASSEGGTGDQPQHF
-,TRBV18,TRBJ1-3,TRBD1,TGTGCCAGCTCACCCGGACAGGTCTCTGGAAACACCATATATTTT,CASSPGQVSGNTIYF
-,TRBV7-9,TRBJ2-5,-,TGTGCCAGCAGCTTAATACGGGGCGCAAGCCAAGAGACCCAGTACTTC,CASSLIRGASQETQYF
-,TRBV5-1,TRBJ1-2,TRBD1,TGCGCCAGCAGCTCTACAGGGGGGATATATGGCTACACCTTC,CASSSTGGIYGYTF
-,TRBV5-8,TRBJ2-7,-,TGTGCCAGCAGCACCGGGACCGTCAACTCGATACGGTACTTC,CASSTGTVNSIRYF
-,TRBV7-9,TRBJ2-2,-,TGTGCCAGCAGCTTAGTTAGGGGAACCGGGGAGCTGTTTTTT,CASSLVRGTGELFF
-,TRBV7-3,TRBJ2-2,TRBD2,TGTGCCAGCAGCTTAGCTAGCGGGGTGGAGCTGTTTTTT,CASSLASGVELFF
-,TRBV18,TRBJ2-1,-,TGTGCCAGCTCGCCGCAGGGGGGCTCCTACAATGAGCAGTTCTTC,CASSPQGGSYNEQFF
-,TRBV21-1,TRBJ2-7,-,TGTGCCAGCAGCAAAGAACTAGGTAGCTACGAGCAGTACTTC,CASSKELGSYEQYF
-,TRBV2,TRBJ2-1,TRBD2,TGTGCCAGCAGGGATAGCGGGGGGTCATACAATGAGCAGTTCTTC,CASRDSGGSYNEQFF
-,TRBV6-1,TRBJ2-3,-,TGTGCCAGCAGGACCTTCGTAACAGATACGCAGTATTTT,CASRTFVTDTQYF
-,TRBV6-5,TRBJ1-3,TRBD1,TGTGCCAGCAGACGACAGGGGGCTGGTGGAAACACCATATATTTT,CASRRQGAGGNTIYF
-,TRBV5-1,TRBJ2-1,TRBD2,TGCGCCAGCAGCCTCGGACTAGTGGTGGATGAGCAGTTCTTC,CASSLGLVVDEQFF
-,TRBV7-9,TRBJ2-3,-,TGTGCCAGCAGCCCCACTTTGGGGGTAGGCGCAGATACGCAGTATTTT,CASSPTLGVGADTQYF
-,TRBV19,TRBJ1-2,TRBD1,TGTGCCAGTAGTCCGACCCGACAGGGTGGGAACTATGGCTACACCTTC,CASSPTRQGGNYGYTF
many,TRBV30,TRBJ2-1,-,TGTGCCTGGAGTGGGACCCAATACAATGAGCAGTTCTTC,CAWSGTQYNEQFF
once,TRBV30,TRBJ2-3,-,TGTGCCTGGGGGCATCTAGGCGGTACGCAGTATTTT,CAWGHLGGTQYF
-,TRBV19,TRBJ2-7,TRBD2,TGTGCCAGTAGTAGCCAAAGGACTAGGGGCGAGCAGTACTTC,CASSSQRTRGEQYF
-,TRBV29-1,TRBJ1-3,-,TGCAGCGTTGCTGCCTCTGGAAACACCATATATTTT,CSVAASGNTIYF
-,TRBV11-3,TRBJ2-2,TRBD2,TGTGCCAGCAGCTCCTGGGGGGGGACGGGAGAACCCGGGGAGCTGTTTTTT,CASSSWGGTGEPGELFF
-,TRBV2,TRBJ2-5,-,TGTGCCAGCAGCCAAAACTGGGGACGGATCTTCCAAGAGACCCAGTACTTC,CASSQNWGRIFQETQYF
few,TRBV2,TRBJ2-1,-,TGTGCCAGCAGTGAACAGCGTTACAATGAGCAGTTCTTC,CASSEQRYNEQFF
-,TRBV30,TRBJ2-7,-,TGTGCCTGGAGTGTACGCGGACAGTGGGGATCCTACGAGCAGTACTTC,CAWSVRGQWGSYEQYF
-,TRBV4-3,TRBJ1-2,TRBD1,TGCGCCAGCAGCCAGACAGGGGCCCCTTTCTATGGCTACACCTTC,CASSQTGAPFYGYTF
-,TRBV5-1,TRBJ2-7,-,TGCGCCAGCAGCTTGGTTCCGGGGTCCTACGAGCAGTACTTC,CASSLVPGSYEQYF
-,TRBV4-2,TRBJ2-3,-,TGTGCCAGCAGCCAAGGGCCGGGCAGGGGCACAGATACGCAGTATTTT,CASSQGPGRGTDTQYF
few,TRBV14,TRBJ2-2,-,TGTGCCAGCAGCCAAGCCAGGGGCAACACCGGGGAGCTGTTTTTT,CASSQARGNTGELFF
-,TRBV6-5,TRBJ2-2,TRBD1,TGTGCCAGCAGTTACTCCGGACAGGGGAGCACCGGGGAGCTGTTTTTT,CASSYSGQGSTGELFF
-,TRBV7-9,TRBJ1-3,TRBD1,TGTGCCAGCAGGCTAGACAGGGGAGGTGGAAACACCATATATTTT,CASRLDRGGGNTIYF
-,TRBV5-8,TRBJ2-5,TRBD2,TGTGCCAGCAGCCCTGGGGGGGGATATTACCCGGAGACCCAGTACTTC,CASSPGGGYYPETQYF
many,TRBV7-9,TRBJ1-1,-,TGTGCCAGCAGCATGAGACCCGGGACTGAAGCTTTCTTT,CASSMRPGTEAFF
-,TRBV28,TRBJ2-3,TRBD2,TGTGCCAGCAGTTCTAGCGGGAGTGGGTCAGATACGCAGTATTTT,CASSSSGSGSDTQYF
-,TRBV30,TRBJ2-1,-,TGTGCCTGGAGTGTATTTCCGGCGGAGCCCTACAATGAGCAGTTCTTC,CAWSVFPAEPYNEQFF
-,TRBV2,TRBJ2-1,TRBD1,TGTGCCAGCAGAGCCAACGCCGGGACAGGGGGTGAGCAGTTCTTC,CASRANAGTGGEQFF
few,TRBV27,TRBJ1-2,-,TGTGCCAGCAGGGGAAATAACTATGGCTACACCTTC,CASRGNNYGYTF
-,TRBV5-1,TRBJ2-1,-,TGCGCCAGCAGCGGGTCAGTAGAGCAGTTCTTC,CASSGSVEQFF
-,TRBV5-1,TRBJ1-1,TRBD1,TGCGCCAGCAGCTTGGAGGGACAGGTCACTGAAGCTTTCTTT,CASSLEGQVTEAFF